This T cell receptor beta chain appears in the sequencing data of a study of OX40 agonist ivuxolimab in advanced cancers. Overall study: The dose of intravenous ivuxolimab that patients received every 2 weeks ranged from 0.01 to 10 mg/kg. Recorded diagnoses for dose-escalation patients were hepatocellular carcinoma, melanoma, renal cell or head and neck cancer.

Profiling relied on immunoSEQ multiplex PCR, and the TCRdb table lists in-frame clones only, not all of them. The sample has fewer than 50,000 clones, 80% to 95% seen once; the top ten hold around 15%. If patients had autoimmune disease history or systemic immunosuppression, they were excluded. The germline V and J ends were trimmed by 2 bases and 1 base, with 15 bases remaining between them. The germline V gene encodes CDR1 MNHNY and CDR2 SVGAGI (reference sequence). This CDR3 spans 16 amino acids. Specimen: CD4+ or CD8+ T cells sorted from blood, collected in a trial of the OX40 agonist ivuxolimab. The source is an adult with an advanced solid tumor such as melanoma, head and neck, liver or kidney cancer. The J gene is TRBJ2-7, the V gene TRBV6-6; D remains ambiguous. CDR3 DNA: TGTGCCAGCAGTTACCCGCGCCCTGGTAGTTCCTACGAGCAGTACTTC. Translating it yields CASSYPRPGSSYEQYF.